This T cell receptor (beta chain) was found in a study of shared clonotypes between healthy human individuals. Comment on this clone: Its antigen is unknown.

V shed 1 base and J shed 7 bases, with 11 bases lying between them. The CDR3 is made up of 14 amino acids. The germline gives CDR1 SGHNT, CDR2 YYREEE (reference sequence). A deep-level run was used for the assay. The assay was immunoSEQ multiplex PCR, and TCRdb's table has in-frame clones only and misses some. Among hundreds of thousands of clones, 60% to 80% were seen once, and the ten largest hold under 2%. Study-level results: It was observed that roughly 5.4% of naive CD4 clonotypes were shared across a few donors.

What was sequenced was memory CD4+ T cells sorted from blood. Subset meaning: CD45RA-negative fraction. The J gene is TRBJ1-4, the V gene TRBV5-4, with a possible D match to TRBD1 (5 bases). This clonotype was obtained from a woman younger than 45 in good health. CDR3 region: CASSLRQGGEKLFF. The DNA for the CDR3 is TGTGCCAGCAGCTTGCGGCAGGGCGGTGAAAAACTGTTTTTT.